Reported below is one T cell receptor (beta chain). The data stem from a study of blood T cell repertoires in COVID-19. Study context: Sample material is recorded as cDNA or gDNA derived from T cells, B-cell-depleted T cells, or PBMCs.

Germline V lookup: CDR1 ENHRY, CDR2 SYGVKD. The CDR3 is made up of 13 amino acids. The V gene lost 6 bases and the J gene lost 4 bases, with 13 bases spanning the gap. In the original processing: From reference gene primer amplification, estimates of nucleated cell counts were derived. Using immunoSEQ multiplex PCR, the repertoire was profiled, and TCRdb retains in-frame clones only, with some absent. The D gene and trimming were derived from the DNA, and the V and J assignments and clone size from that table. The table records tens of thousands of clones, approximately 70% of them present only once.

This TCR derives from a man older than 75 with acute or convalescent COVID-19. The sequencing input was peripheral blood. This chain connects TRBV10-3 to TRBJ2-7, with D possibly matching TRBD1 (6 bases). In DNA form, the CDR3 reads TGTGCCATCAGGGAGACAGGACGATACGAGCAGTACTTC. This translates into CAIRETGRYEQYF.